Listed here is a single TCR beta chain. The source of the sample is a study of blood T cell repertoires in COVID-19. Here immunoSEQ multiplex PCR was the method, and the copy in TCRdb shows in-frame clones only, minus some. The sample lists a few hundred thousand clones; around 88% were seen once. Germline assignment: CDR1 SGDLS and CDR2 YYNGEE. There are 15 residues in the CDR3. Trimming shortened V by 0 bases and J by 7 bases, and 14 bases separated the two germline ends. Sequenced input: peripheral blood. This sequence joins TRBV9 and TRBJ1-5, with D tentatively TRBD1 (5 bases). The receptor's source is a woman aged 30 to 39 who had recovered from COVID-19. The CDR3 spells CASSVAPGGDQPQHF. The CDR3 bases are TGTGCCAGCAGCGTAGCGCCGGGGGGTGACCAGCCCCAGCATTTT.